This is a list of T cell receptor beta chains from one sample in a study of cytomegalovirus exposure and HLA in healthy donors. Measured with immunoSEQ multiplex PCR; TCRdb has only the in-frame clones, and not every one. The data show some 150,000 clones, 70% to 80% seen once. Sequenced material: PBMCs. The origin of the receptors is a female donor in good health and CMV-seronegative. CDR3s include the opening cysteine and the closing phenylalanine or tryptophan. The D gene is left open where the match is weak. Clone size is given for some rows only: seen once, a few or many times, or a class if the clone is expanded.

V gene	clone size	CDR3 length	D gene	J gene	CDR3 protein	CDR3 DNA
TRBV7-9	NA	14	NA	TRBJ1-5	CASSSQGFGQPQHF	TGTGCCAGCAGCTCACAGGGTTTCGGTCAGCCCCAGCATTTT
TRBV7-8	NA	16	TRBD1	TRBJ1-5	CASSPWTGRTNQPQHF	TGTGCCAGCAGCCCTTGGACAGGGCGAACCAATCAGCCCCAGCATTTT
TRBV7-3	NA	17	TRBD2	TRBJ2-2	CASSRGGGRVNTGELFF	TGTGCCAGCAGCCGGGGGGGCGGGAGAGTGAACACCGGGGAGCTGTTTTTT
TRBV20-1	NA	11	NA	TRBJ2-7	CSVLQGGEQYF	TGCAGTGTTCTACAGGGGGGGGAGCAGTACTTC
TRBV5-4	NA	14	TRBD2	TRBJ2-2	CASSLRGGAGELFF	TGTGCCAGCAGCTTGCGGGGGGGAGCCGGGGAGCTGTTTTTT
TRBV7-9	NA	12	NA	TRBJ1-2	CSSSSNHYGYTF	TGTTCCAGCAGCTCTAACCACTATGGCTACACCTTC
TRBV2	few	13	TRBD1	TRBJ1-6	CASSEWDRGPLHF	TGTGCCAGCAGTGAGTGGGACAGGGGACCCCTCCACTTT
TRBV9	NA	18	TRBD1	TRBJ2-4	CASSAASGTGLAKNIQYF	TGTGCCAGCAGCGCGGCCTCCGGGACAGGGCTAGCCAAAAACATTCAGTACTTC
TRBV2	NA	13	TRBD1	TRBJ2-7	CASSTGGGYEQYF	TGTGCCAGCAGTACAGGGGGCGGATACGAGCAGTACTTC
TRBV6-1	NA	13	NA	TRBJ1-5	CASSGLEGRTQHF	TGTGCCAGCTCGGGCCTCGAAGGGAGGACCCAGCATTTT
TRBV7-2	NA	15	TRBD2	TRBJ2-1	CASSLLAGGNNEQFF	TGTGCCAGCAGCCTCCTAGCGGGGGGAAACAATGAGCAGTTCTTC
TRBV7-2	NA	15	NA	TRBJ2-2	CASSLAGVGTGELFF	TGTGCCAGCAGCTTAGCGGGAGTTGGGACCGGGGAGCTGTTTTTT
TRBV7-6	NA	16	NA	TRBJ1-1	CASSLGRGSSNTEAFF	TGTGCCAGCAGCTTAGGCCGGGGGTCATCGAACACTGAAGCTTTCTTT
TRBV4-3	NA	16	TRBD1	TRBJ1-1	CASSQDVDRLNTEAFF	TGCGCCAGCAGCCAAGATGTGGACAGGCTGAACACTGAAGCTTTCTTT
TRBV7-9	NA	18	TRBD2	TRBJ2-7	CSSSFRGGATGTSREQYF	TGTTCCAGCAGCTTCCGGGGGGGTGCGACGGGTACTAGTCGCGAGCAGTACTTC
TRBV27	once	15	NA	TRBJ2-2	CASTQYDKNTGELFF	TGTGCCAGCACCCAATATGACAAGAACACCGGGGAGCTGTTTTTT
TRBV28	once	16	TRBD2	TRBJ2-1	CASSPWTSGTYNEQFF	TGTGCCAGCAGTCCATGGACTAGCGGGACTTACAATGAGCAGTTCTTC
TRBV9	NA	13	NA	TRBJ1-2	CASSVVDSNGYTF	TGTGCCAGCAGCGTAGTCGACAGCAATGGCTACACCTTC
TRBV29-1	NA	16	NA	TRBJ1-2	CSVGPSWTDANYGYTF	TGCAGCGTTGGGCCCTCGTGGACAGACGCTAACTATGGCTACACCTTC
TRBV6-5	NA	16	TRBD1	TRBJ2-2	CASSYFGQGTSGELFF	TGTGCCAGCAGTTATTTTGGACAGGGTACATCCGGGGAGCTGTTTTTT
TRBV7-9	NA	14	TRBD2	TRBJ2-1	CASSFESVAGLLFF	TGTGCCAGCAGCTTTGAGTCGGTAGCGGGTCTACTGTTCTTC
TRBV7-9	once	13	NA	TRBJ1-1	CASSLEGGPEAFF	TGTGCCAGCAGCTTGGAGGGTGGTCCTGAAGCTTTCTTT
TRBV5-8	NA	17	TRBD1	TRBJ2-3	CASSLGLGQWGADTQYF	TGTGCCAGCAGCTTGGGCCTGGGACAGTGGGGAGCAGATACGCAGTATTTT